This T cell receptor (beta chain) was documented in a study of blood T cell repertoires in COVID-19. CDR1 is MNHNY and CDR2 is SVGAGI in the germline V gene (reference sequence). The CDR3 covers 15 residues. The germline V and J ends were trimmed by 9 bases and 0 bases, with 15 bases remaining between them. Assay: immunoSEQ multiplex PCR; the TCRdb copy retains only in-frame clones and omits some. The sample yields 150,000 to 200,000 clones, around four fifths seen once. This TCR was recovered from a woman aged 55-69 years with acute or convalescent COVID-19. This sequence joins TRBV6-6 and TRBJ1-3; D unclear. The sample comprised peripheral blood. The CDR3: CASRRYGSSGNTIYF. CDR3 bases: TGTGCCAGTAGGCGGTACGGGAGCTCTGGAAACACCATATATTTT.